This TCR beta chain emerged from a study of CD8+CD57+ T cells in acquired aplastic anemia. Profiles of TCR beta VDJ and CDR3 were generated from a genomic DNA template. TCRdb used MiXCR to reprocess the reads, holding one entry per CDR3 protein. The profile shows around 230,000 distinct CDR3 sequences, roughly 57% of them singletons. This clonotype was seen at least ten times. The germline V gene encodes CDR1 SEHNR and CDR2 FQNEAQ (reference sequence). V shed 5 bases, J shed 4 bases, and the junction held 6 bases outside the gene matches. The CDR3 has 14 amino acids. The sequence was obtained from a human donor in good health. The gene calls are TRBV7-9 and TRBJ1-1; 8 bases line up with TRBD1. Input material: sorted CD4+, CD8+, or CD8+CD57+ T cells (not recorded which) from PBMCs. The CDR3 region is CASSLTTGVTEAFF. The CDR3 DNA reads TGTGCCAGCAGCCTCACGACAGGGGTCACTGAAGCTTTCTTT.